This entry lists 20 T cell receptor beta chains sequenced from one sample in a study of control samples from healthy donors and cancer patients. Sequenced by immunoSEQ multiplex PCR; TCRdb stores in-frame clones only, minus some. The profile shows approximately 72,000 clones, 70% to 90% of them singletons. The sample was blood. These receptors came from a man aged 50 to 60 in good health.

The gene calls are TRBV6-6 and TRBJ1-6; 10 positions match TRBD1. The CDR3 loop spans 14 amino acids. The V gene's germline CDR1 is MNHNY and CDR2 SVGAGI (reference sequence). J gave up 10 bases and V 4 bases, and 4 bases lay outside the gene matches. The CDR3 nucleotides read TGTGCCAGCAGTTGGGGACAGGGGCTGTCACCCCTCCACTTT. Protein product: CASSWGQGLSPLHF.

The chain combines TRBV19 with TRBJ2-3; D gene ambiguous. Germline CDR1 and CDR2: LNHDA and SQIVND (reference sequence). The CDR3 is 12 amino acids. Trimming removed 4 bases at V and 2 bases at J, with 4 bases between. The CDR3: CASSTYTDTQYF. CDR3 nucleotide sequence: TGTGCCAGTAGTACCTACACAGATACGCAGTATTTT.

This sequence joins TRBV9 and TRBJ1-3; D possibly corresponds to TRBD1 (5 bases). Germline-derived CDR1 and CDR2 are SGDLS and YYNGEE. The CDR3 consists of 16 residues. V was pared by 4 bases and J by 1 base, with 15 bases between. The CDR3 DNA is TGTGCCAGCAGCTCCGGATACGGGACTTCTGGAAACACCATATATTTT. Residues: CASSSGYGTSGNTIYF.

This clone was detected once. The chain uses TRBV10-2 and TRBJ1-2; D possibly corresponds to TRBD1 (6 bases). CDR3 length equals 16 residues. Trimming shortened V by 0 bases and J by 4 bases, and 15 bases separated the two germline ends. Germline CDR1 and CDR2: WSHSY and SAAADI. In DNA form, the CDR3 reads TGCGCCAGCAGTGAGTCGATTTACAGGGCCAGCTATGGCTACACCTTC. Residues: CASSESIYRASYGYTF.

J is TRBJ1-2 and V is TRBV29-1, with 7 bases matching TRBD1. V dropped 3 bases and J dropped 2; count of bases not matched to a gene: 6. This CDR3 has 14 residues. Germline assignment: CDR1 SQVTM and CDR2 ANQGSEA. The CDR3 loop is CSVDPTTGNYGYTF. CDR3 nucleotide sequence: TGCAGCGTTGATCCCACGACAGGGAACTATGGCTACACCTTC.

CDR3 in DNA: TGCAGCACGGCGGCGGGGGCAGATACGCAGTATTTT. Encoded protein: CSTAAGADTQYF. The V call is TRBV29-1, the J call TRBJ2-3; 7 nucleotides align to TRBD2. Germline loops: CDR1 SQVTM, CDR2 ANQGSEA. This CDR3 spans 12 amino acids. With 8 bases clipped from V and 4 bases from J, the junction kept 6 bases outside the gene matches.

V gene TRBV5-1 combines with J gene TRBJ2-1, with TRBD1 matching over 7 bases. From germline, CDR1 is SGHRS and CDR2 YFSETQ. The V segment lost 4 bases and the J segment 4 bases; nucleotides outside the gene matches: 8. The CDR3 runs to 15 residues. The DNA for the CDR3 is TGCGCCAGCAGCATCCAGACAGGGTCGTACAATGAGCAGTTCTTC. This encodes CASSIQTGSYNEQFF.

The chain employs TRBV10-3 and TRBJ1-2; no clear D gene. The CDR3 has 13 amino acids. The germline V gene encodes CDR1 ENHRY and CDR2 SYGVKD. The V gene lost 3 bases and the J gene lost 4 bases, with 9 bases spanning the gap. CDR3 nucleotide sequence: TGTGCCATCAGTGACCCGCTTGCCTATGGCTACACCTTC. Translating gives CAISDPLAYGYTF.

The chain carries TRBV30 and TRBJ2-5; 9 bases map to TRBD2. V gave up 0 bases and J gave up 6 bases; unmatched junction bases: 8. CDR1 is GTSNPN, CDR2 SVGIG, per germline (reference sequence). This CDR3 region has 15 residues. CDR3 nucleotide sequence: TGTGCCTGGAGTGTAAGGCGGGGGGGCGTGAAGACCCAGTACTTC. Residues: CAWSVRRGGVKTQYF. The full variable domain, with the rest looked up from reference TRBV30 and TRBJ2-5, is SQTIHQWPATLVQPVGSPLSLECTVEGTSNPNLYWYRQAAGRGLQLLFYSVGIGQISSEVPQNLSASRPQDRQFILSSKKLLLSDSGFYLCAWSVRRGGVKTQYFGPGTRLLVL.

The chain's CDR3 is CASRDVQILWQGYTF. The CDR3 region has the DNA TGCGCCAGCAGGGATGTACAGATACTTTGGCAAGGCTACACCTTC. This rearrangement joins TRBV10-2 to TRBJ1-2; D not resolved. Germline-derived CDR1 and CDR2 are WSHSY and SAAADI. The CDR3 length is 15 residues. Trimming pared 6 bases from V and 8 bases from J, leaving 22 bases between.

This chain links TRBV7-3 with TRBJ2-5, with 9 bases identical to TRBD2. Germline values: CDR1 SGHTA, CDR2 FQGTGA. The V and J ends lost 2 bases and 4 bases, in that order; junction bases with no gene match: 5. The CDR3 is 15 amino acids. The DNA for the CDR3 is TGTGCCAGCAGCTTAGGCGGGGGGGCGGCAGAGACCCAGTACTTC. Translating it yields CASSLGGGAAETQYF.

This sequence joins TRBV15 and TRBJ1-2; D may be TRBD1 (6 bases). This CDR3 region has 16 residues. V lost 0 bases to trimming and J lost 3 bases, with 14 bases between them. Per germline, CDR1 LNHNV and CDR2 YYDKDF (reference sequence). CDR3: CATSRDLQGTYYGYTF. The CDR3 nucleotides read TGTGCCACCAGCAGAGATCTGCAGGGGACTTACTATGGCTACACCTTC.

CDR3 sequence: CASSWTSGGTGELFF. In DNA form, the CDR3 reads TGCGCCAGCAGCTGGACTAGCGGGGGGACCGGGGAGCTGTTTTTT. V and J are TRBV5-1 and TRBJ2-2; TRBD2 aligns across 14 bases. The germline CDR1 and CDR2 sequences are SGHRS and YFSETQ. J gave up 5 bases and V 3 bases, and 0 bases lay outside the gene matches. The CDR3 length is 15 residues.

The chain joins TRBV5-5 to TRBJ1-2, with TRBD1 identical over 9 bases. The junction had 4 bases not matched to a gene; V was cut back by 3 bases and J by 7 bases. In germline, CDR1 is SGHKS, CDR2 YYEKEE (reference sequence). This CDR3 contains 13 residues. The CDR3 coding sequence is TGTGCCAGCAGCTGGACAGGGGTGCGTGGCTACACCTTC. Its translation is CASSWTGVRGYTF.

The chain links TRBV18 to TRBJ2-1; D call uncertain. Germline V CDR1 and CDR2: KGHSH, LQKENI. The length of the CDR3 is 11 residues. Trimming shortened V by 2 bases and J by 10 bases, and 6 bases separated the two germline ends. CDR3 bases: TGTGCCAGCTCACCAAAACAGGAGCAGTTCTTC. Protein: CASSPKQEQFF.

This rearrangement joins TRBV24-1 to TRBJ2-2; D is unclear. CDR3 length equals 12 residues. Trimming removed 9 bases from V and 6 bases from J, with 10 bases in between. The germline V gene has CDR1 KGHDR and CDR2 SFDVKD. The CDR3 bases are TGTGCCACCGGACGCGGTTCCGGGGAGCTGTTTTTT. It encodes CATGRGSGELFF.

This clone has more than one count but fewer than ten. The chain carries TRBV4-1 and TRBJ1-5; no clear D. Germline CDR1 and CDR2: MGHRA and YSYEKL. V shed 1 base and J shed 2 bases, with 6 bases lying between them. This CDR3 has 14 residues. CDR3 DNA sequence: TGCGCCAGCAGCCAAGTCGGTCGCAATCAGCCCCAGCATTTT. Protein: CASSQVGRNQPQHF.

The V and J genes are TRBV5-1 and TRBJ2-7, with a weak D call TRBD2 (7 bases). Trimming stripped 1 base from V and 2 bases from J, with 13 bases between. This CDR3 spans 15 amino acids. CDR1 SGHRS and CDR2 YFSETQ come from the germline V gene. CDR3 in DNA: TGCGCCAGCAGCTTGAGGGAGGGGGGTACCTACGAGCAGTACTTC. This translates into CASSLREGGTYEQYF.

The V gene is TRBV9, the J gene TRBJ2-2; D remains unclear. The CDR3 has 15 residues. The V end lost 1 base, the J end lost 3 bases, and 10 bases lay between the germline ends. CDR1 is SGDLS and CDR2 is YYNGEE in the germline V gene. The CDR3 DNA reads TGTGCCAGCAGCGTACTAGGTCCCGACACCGGGGAGCTGTTTTTT. Protein sequence: CASSVLGPDTGELFF.

V gene TRBV5-5 combines with J gene TRBJ2-7; D gene unclear. V shed 4 bases and J shed 4 bases, with 6 bases lying between them. CDR3 length: 11 amino acids. Per the germline V gene, CDR1 is SGHKS and CDR2 is YYEKEE (reference sequence). CDR3 protein: CASSPSYEQYF. The DNA for the CDR3 is TGTGCCAGCAGCCCTTCATACGAGCAGTACTTC.